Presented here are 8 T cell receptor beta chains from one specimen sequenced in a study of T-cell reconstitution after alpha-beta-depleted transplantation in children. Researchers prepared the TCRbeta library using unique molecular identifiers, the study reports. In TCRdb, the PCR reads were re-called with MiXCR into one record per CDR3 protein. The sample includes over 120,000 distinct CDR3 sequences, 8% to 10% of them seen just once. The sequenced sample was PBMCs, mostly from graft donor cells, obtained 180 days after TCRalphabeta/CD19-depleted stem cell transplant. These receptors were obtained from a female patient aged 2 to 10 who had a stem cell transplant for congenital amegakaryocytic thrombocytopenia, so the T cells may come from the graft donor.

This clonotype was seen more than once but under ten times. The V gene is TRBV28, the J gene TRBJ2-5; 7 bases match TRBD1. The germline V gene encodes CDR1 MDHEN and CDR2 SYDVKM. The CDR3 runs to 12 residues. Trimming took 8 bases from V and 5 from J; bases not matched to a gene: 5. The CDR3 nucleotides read TGTGCCAGCGGGACAGTCCTGGAGACCCAGTACTTC. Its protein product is CASGTVLETQYF.

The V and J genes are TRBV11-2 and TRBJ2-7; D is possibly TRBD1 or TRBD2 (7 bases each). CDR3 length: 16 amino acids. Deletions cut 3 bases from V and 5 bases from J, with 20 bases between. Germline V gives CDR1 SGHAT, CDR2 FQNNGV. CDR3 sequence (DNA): TGTGCCAGCAGCTTTCAGGGGGGGATCTTTACCCACGAGCAGTACTTC. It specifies CASSFQGGIFTHEQYF.

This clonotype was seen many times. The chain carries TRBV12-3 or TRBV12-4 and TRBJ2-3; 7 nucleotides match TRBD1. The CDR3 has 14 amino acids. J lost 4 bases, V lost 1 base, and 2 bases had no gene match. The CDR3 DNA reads TGTGCCAGCAGTTTAGGACAGGGCGCAGATACGCAGTATTTT. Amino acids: CASSLGQGADTQYF.

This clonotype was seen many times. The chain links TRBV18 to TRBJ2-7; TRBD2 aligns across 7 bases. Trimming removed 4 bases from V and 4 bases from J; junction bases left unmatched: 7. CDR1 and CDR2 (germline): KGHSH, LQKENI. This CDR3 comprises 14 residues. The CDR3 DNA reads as TGTGCCAGCTCACGACTAGCAAGCTCGTACGAGCAGTACTTC. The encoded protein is CASSRLASSYEQYF.

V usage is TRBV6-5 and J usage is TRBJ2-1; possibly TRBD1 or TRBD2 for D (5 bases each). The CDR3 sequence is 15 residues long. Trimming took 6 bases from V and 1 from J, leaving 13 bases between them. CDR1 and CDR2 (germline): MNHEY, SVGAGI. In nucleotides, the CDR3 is TGTGCCAGCAGCCAAGGGTGGGGGTCCTACAATGAGCAGTTCTTC. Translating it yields CASSQGWGSYNEQFF.

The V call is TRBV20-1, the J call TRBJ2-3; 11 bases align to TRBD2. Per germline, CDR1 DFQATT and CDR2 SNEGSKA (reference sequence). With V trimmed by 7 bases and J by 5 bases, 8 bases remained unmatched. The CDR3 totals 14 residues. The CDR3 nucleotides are TGCAGTGGAGCACTAGCGGGAGTTCTAGATACGCAGTATTTT. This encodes CSGALAGVLDTQYF.

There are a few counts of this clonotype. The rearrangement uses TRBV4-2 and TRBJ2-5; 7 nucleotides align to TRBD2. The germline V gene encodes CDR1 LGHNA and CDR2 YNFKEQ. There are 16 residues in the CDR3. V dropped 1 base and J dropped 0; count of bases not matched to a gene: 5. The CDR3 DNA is TGTGCCAGCAGCCAAGGGCTAGCGGAGTACCAAGAGACCCAGTACTTC. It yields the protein CASSQGLAEYQETQYF.

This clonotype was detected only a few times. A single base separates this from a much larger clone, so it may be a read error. The chain's CDR3 is CASSISQGAGANGLTF. As DNA, the CDR3 is TGTGCCAGTAGTATCTCACAGGGTGCCGGGGCCAACGGCCTGACTTTC. This sequence joins TRBV19 and TRBJ2-6, with D perhaps matching TRBD1 (6 bases). Germline lookup yields CDR1 LNHDA and CDR2 SQIVND (reference sequence). The CDR3 spans 16 residues.